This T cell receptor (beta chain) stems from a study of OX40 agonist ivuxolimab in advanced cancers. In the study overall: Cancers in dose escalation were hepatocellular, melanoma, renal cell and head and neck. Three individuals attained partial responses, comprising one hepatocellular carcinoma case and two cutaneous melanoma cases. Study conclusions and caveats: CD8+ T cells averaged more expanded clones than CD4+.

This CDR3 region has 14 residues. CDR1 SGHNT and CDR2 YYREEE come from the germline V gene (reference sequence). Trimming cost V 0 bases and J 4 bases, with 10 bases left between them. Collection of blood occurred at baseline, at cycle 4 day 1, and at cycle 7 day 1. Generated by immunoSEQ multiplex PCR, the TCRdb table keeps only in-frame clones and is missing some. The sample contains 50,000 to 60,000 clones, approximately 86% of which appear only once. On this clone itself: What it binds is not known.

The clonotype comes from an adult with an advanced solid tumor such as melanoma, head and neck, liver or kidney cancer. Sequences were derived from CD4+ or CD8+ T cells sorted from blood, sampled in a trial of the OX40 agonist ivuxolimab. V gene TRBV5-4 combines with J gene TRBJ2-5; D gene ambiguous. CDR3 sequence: CASSLGPKGETQYF. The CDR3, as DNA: TGTGCCAGCAGCTTGGGTCCGAAGGGAGAGACCCAGTACTTC.